This T cell receptor (beta chain) was identified in a study of response to subunit inactivated influenza vaccine. With respect to this clonotype: Its cognate antigen is unknown.

Study-level points and caveats: The authors suggested that few new T cells are recruited per seasonal influenza vaccination.

Using its own MiXCR run on the RT-PCR reads, TCRdb lists one record per CDR3 protein. Of over 450,000 distinct CDR3 sequences listed, 10% to 15% are singletons. V was trimmed by 1 base and J by 1 base, leaving 12 bases between them. Germline values: CDR1 SGHRS, CDR2 YFSETQ. The CDR3 is made up of 17 amino acids. The chain uses TRBV5-1 and TRBJ2-6; D not resolved. The sample consisted of PBMCs from blood, taken about 6 weeks after vaccination. The TCR originated in a man over 45 who received an inactivated influenza vaccine. The CDR3 sequence: CASSLTTPVSGANVLTF. For the CDR3, the DNA is TGCGCCAGCAGCTTGACCACACCGGTGTCTGGGGCCAACGTCCTGACTTTC.